Presented here are 13 T cell receptor beta chains from one specimen sequenced in a study of T cell responses to AZD1222 COVID-19 vaccine. Generated by immunoSEQ multiplex PCR, the TCRdb table keeps only in-frame clones and is missing some. Found here are about 110,000 clones, less than 95% of them singletons; the top ten hold 7.8%. The sequencing here drew on peripheral blood, taken on day 0 of AZD1222 vaccination. Receptor source: an adult in good health.

The genes are TRBV30 and TRBJ2-7; TRBD1 aligns across 9 bases. This CDR3 has 14 amino acids. The V gene end was trimmed by 2 bases and the J gene end by 5 bases; junction bases not matched to a gene: 7. Germline loops: CDR1 GTSNPN, CDR2 SVGIG (reference sequence). CDR3 in amino acids: CAWSRGTGSDEQYF. As DNA, the CDR3 is TGTGCCTGGAGTAGGGGGACAGGGTCCGACGAGCAGTACTTC.

The CDR3 nucleotides read TGTGCCAGCAGCGGGGGACAGATCTTACTTACCTACAATGAGCAGTTCTTC. Protein sequence: CASSGGQILLTYNEQFF. The chain combines TRBV11-2 with TRBJ2-1; 7 positions match TRBD1. This CDR3 region has 17 residues. In germline, CDR1 is SGHAT, CDR2 FQNNGV. V shed 5 bases, J shed 2 bases, and the junction held 12 bases outside the gene matches.

The chain is built from TRBV5-3 and TRBJ1-2, with D uncertain. TRBV5-3 is classed as an ORF, of uncertain function. V was pared by 0 bases and J by 1 base, with 1 base between. The CDR3 totals 12 residues. The CDR3 region is CARSLGNYGYTF. For the CDR3, the DNA is TGTGCCAGAAGCTTGGGTAACTATGGCTACACCTTC.

The gene calls are TRBV7-2 and TRBJ2-5; the D gene is possibly TRBD2 (6 bases). CDR1 SGHTA and CDR2 FQGNSA come from the germline V gene. The CDR3 covers 14 residues. The V end lost 3 bases, the J end lost 5 bases, and 13 bases lay between the germline ends. CDR3 protein: CASSFQPGRETQYF. The CDR3 region has the DNA TGTGCCAGCAGCTTCCAACCGGGGAGGGAGACCCAGTACTTC.

The genes are TRBV28 and TRBJ2-2; weak D call: TRBD1 (5 bases). Germline CDR1 reads MDHEN; CDR2 reads SYDVKM. The V gene lost 7 bases and the J gene lost 6 bases, with 9 bases spanning the gap. The CDR3 is 12 amino acids. CDR3 region: CASTQGSGELFF. The CDR3 nucleotides read TGTGCCAGCACCCAGGGTTCCGGGGAGCTGTTTTTT.

This chain uses TRBV5-1 with TRBJ2-7; 8 bases line up with TRBD1. The CDR3 contains 14 residues. Germline V lookup: CDR1 SGHRS, CDR2 YFSETQ. V shed 4 bases, J shed 3 bases, and the junction held 6 bases outside the gene matches. CDR3 sequence reads: CASSRQGRGYEQYF. Here the CDR3 DNA reads TGCGCCAGCAGCCGACAGGGGAGAGGCTACGAGCAGTACTTC.

V and J are TRBV11-2 and TRBJ2-1; 8 bases agree with TRBD2. The CDR3 has 14 amino acids. CDR1 is SGHAT and CDR2 is FQNNGV in the germline V gene. Trimming removed 3 bases from V and 10 bases from J; junction bases left unmatched: 8. CDR3 in DNA: TGTGCCAGCAGCTTTACAGCGGGGGCCCCAGAGCAGTTCTTC. It codes for CASSFTAGAPEQFF.

The rearrangement joins TRBV2 to TRBJ1-5; a weak D match, TRBD1 (5 bases). Trimming removed 3 bases from V and 0 bases from J, with 9 bases in between. Germline V gene sequence: CDR1 SNHLY, CDR2 FYNNEI. The CDR3 spans 15 residues. The CDR3 nucleotides are TGTGCCAGCAGTGAGGGGCAGGTTAGCAATCAGCCCCAGCATTTT. It encodes CASSEGQVSNQPQHF.

The chain employs TRBV10-3 and TRBJ2-7; maybe TRBD2 (5 bases). CDR1 and CDR2 from the germline V gene are ENHRY and SYGVKD. The CDR3 length is 12 residues. With 3 bases removed from V and 3 bases from J, the gap between germline ends came to 6 bases. Here the CDR3 DNA reads TGTGCCATCAGTGATACTAGCTACGAGCAGTACTTC. Translating gives CAISDTSYEQYF.

The chain joins TRBV2 to TRBJ1-1, with D maybe TRBD1 (6 bases). The V gene lost 4 bases and the J gene lost 4 bases, with 10 bases spanning the gap. Per the germline V gene, CDR1 is SNHLY and CDR2 is FYNNEI. The CDR3 runs to 13 residues. DNA for the CDR3: TGTGCCAGCAGTGGTGGGGGCATCACTGAAGCTTTCTTT. Translating it yields CASSGGGITEAFF.

The chain recombines TRBV28 with TRBJ2-7, with D possibly being TRBD1 (6 bases). The CDR3 has 15 amino acids. Germline V lookup: CDR1 MDHEN, CDR2 SYDVKM. Between the trimmed V and J ends, which lost 4 bases and 2 bases, there was a span of 15 bases. The chain's CDR3 is CASSSTPGATYEQYF. CDR3 nucleotide sequence: TGTGCCAGCAGTTCCACACCAGGGGCCACCTACGAGCAGTACTTC.

The chain recombines TRBV28 with TRBJ1-6; D gene unclear. Germline loops: CDR1 MDHEN, CDR2 SYDVKM. The V gene lost 5 bases and the J gene lost 8 bases, with 13 bases spanning the gap. This CDR3 spans 14 amino acids. CDR3: CASSPPGVYSPLHF. The CDR3 DNA reads TGTGCCAGCAGTCCTCCCGGGGTTTATTCACCCCTCCACTTT.

The CDR3 reads CASSEAWGRGGKLFF. For the CDR3, the DNA is TGTGCCAGCAGTGAAGCGTGGGGGCGGGGTGGAAAACTGTTTTTT. V gene TRBV2 combines with J gene TRBJ1-4; D might be TRBD1 (6 bases). V lost 0 bases and J lost 10, with 15 bases in between. CDR1 and CDR2 (germline): SNHLY, FYNNEI. This CDR3 region has 15 residues.